This TCR beta chain was profiled in a study of T cell repertoires in cytomegalovirus infection. At least ten counts were recorded for this clonotype. TCRdb reprocessed the reads with MiXCR, giving one entry per CDR3 protein. The profile shows approximately 500,000 distinct CDR3 sequences, about 11% of them singletons. The CDR3 loop spans 16 amino acids. Germline loops: CDR1 SNHLY, CDR2 FYNNEI. V trimming: 7 bases; J trimming: 6 bases; junction bases outside the gene matches: 15. The sequencing sample was made of PBMCs. The sequence was collected from a human donor in good health (CMV status not recorded). Some clones in this sample may be carry-over from other donors' samples. The J gene is TRBJ2-7, the V gene TRBV2; 10 bases map to TRBD1. The CDR3 loop is CASKPGGFGQGGEQYF. CDR3 DNA sequence: TGTGCCAGCAAACCTGGGGGGTTCGGACAGGGGGGCGAGCAGTACTTC.